The present entry profiles one T cell receptor beta chain with its context. Trimming stripped 4 bases from V and 5 bases from J, with 3 bases between. Germline lookup yields CDR1 SEHNR and CDR2 FQNEAQ (reference sequence). CDR3 length equals 11 residues. Adults between roughly 18 and 95 years of age took part from more than 20 US areas. Cohort assignment relied on participant-reported clinical history. Symptom resolution, clearance, or two negative PCRs marked donors in Cohort 3 as recovered. This sample stems from a study of blood T cell repertoires in COVID-19. Study summary: The study drew acute and convalescent COVID-19 samples from the United States, Italy and Spain.

Measured with immunoSEQ multiplex PCR; TCRdb has only the in-frame clones, and not every one. Among over 200,000 clones listed, 70% to 90% were seen once. The sample was PBMCs or T cells enriched from blood (not recorded which). The J gene is TRBJ2-4, the V gene TRBV7-9, with D hard to call. The sequence was obtained from a man younger than 40 who had recovered from COVID-19. CDR3 DNA sequence: TGTGCCAGCAGCTCCGAAAACATTCAGTACTTC. It specifies CASSSENIQYF.